Each of the 16 T cell receptor beta chains below was sequenced from the same sample in a study of ipilimumab plus nivolumab after autologous stem cell transplantation. Measured with immunoSEQ multiplex PCR; TCRdb has only the in-frame clones, and not every one. Of some 6,100 clones in the sample, around 89% were seen once. The sample was PBMCs, taken in a trial of ipilimumab plus nivolumab as post-transplant consolidation. The receptors stem from a female donor with multiple myeloma.

The chain recombines TRBV7-9 with TRBJ2-4; 9 nucleotides line up with TRBD1. V gave up 5 bases and J gave up 7 bases; unmatched junction bases: 6. CDR1 is SEHNR and CDR2 is FQNEAQ in the germline V gene (reference sequence). The CDR3 has 14 residues. The CDR3 bases are TGTGCCAGCAGCCAGGGGACAGGGTGGAACATTCAGTACTTC. Translated: CASSQGTGWNIQYF.

The chain combines TRBV25-1 with TRBJ2-6; the D is unclear. The CDR3 spans 16 residues. V lost 4 bases, J lost 0 bases, and 10 bases lay in between. Germline V lookup: CDR1 MGHDK, CDR2 SYGVNS. CDR3 DNA: TGTGCCAGCAGTGGGGGTCGTTACTCTGGGGCCAACGTCCTGACTTTC. The encoded protein is CASSGGRYSGANVLTF.

The chain is built from TRBV11-2 and TRBJ2-7; TRBD2 matches 12 bases. The CDR3 covers 16 residues. The V gene's germline CDR1 is SGHAT and CDR2 FQNNGV. With 5 bases clipped from V and 2 bases from J, the junction kept 7 bases outside the gene matches. Here the CDR3 reads CASSQTSGSFPYEQYF. CDR3 DNA sequence: TGTGCCAGCAGCCAGACTAGCGGGAGTTTTCCCTACGAGCAGTACTTC.

The CDR3 region is CASPGQERNTEAFF. The CDR3 DNA sequence: TGTGCCAGCCCGGGACAGGAGCGAAACACTGAAGCTTTCTTT. V is TRBV7-9 and J is TRBJ1-1, with TRBD1 matching over 8 bases. The CDR3 length is 14 residues. Losses at the gene ends were 8 bases for V and 2 bases for J; bases not matched to a gene: 7. The germline gives CDR1 SEHNR, CDR2 FQNEAQ (reference sequence).

The chain links TRBV5-1 to TRBJ2-1, with D unresolved. The V gene's germline CDR1 is SGHRS and CDR2 YFSETQ. Trimming removed 0 bases at V and 10 bases at J, with 8 bases between. The CDR3 extends over 12 amino acids. The CDR3 reads CASSLDFREQFF. The CDR3 DNA follows: TGCGCCAGCAGCTTGGATTTCAGGGAGCAGTTCTTC.

To note about this clone: One junction end disagrees with the germline gene, perhaps due to a read error. The rearrangement uses TRBV29-1 and TRBJ2-6; tentative D call: TRBD2 (6 bases). The V gene's germline CDR1 is SQVTM and CDR2 ANQGSEA. This CDR3 is built from 17 residues. CDR3 in amino acids: CSVFGALAYKSGQRPDF. The CDR3 nucleotides are TGCAGCGTTTTTGGCGCACTAGCATACAAGTCGGGCCAACGTCCTGACTTC.

This clone rates as medium-sized. The chain couples TRBV9 to TRBJ2-1, with D unresolved. Between the trimmed V and J ends, which lost 0 bases and 5 bases, there was a span of 12 bases. Germline loops: CDR1 SGDLS, CDR2 YYNGEE. The CDR3 is 15 residues long. In DNA form, the CDR3 reads TGTGCCAGCAGCGTAGATGGATTCCCCCACAATGAGCAGTTCTTC. The encoded protein is CASSVDGFPHNEQFF.

The rearrangement links TRBV7-8 to TRBJ2-2, with a weak D call TRBD1 (6 bases). CDR3 length equals 17 residues. Germline CDR1 is SGHVS and CDR2 is FQNEAQ. V was trimmed by 2 bases and J by 0 bases, leaving 13 bases between them. This chain's CDR3 is CASSLWGHTSNTGELFF. DNA of the CDR3: TGTGCCAGCAGCTTATGGGGGCACACCTCGAACACCGGGGAGCTGTTTTTT.

This chain links TRBV11-2 with TRBJ1-2; 9 bases fit TRBD1. The V gene's germline CDR1 is SGHAT and CDR2 FQNNGV. The V gene end was trimmed by 2 bases and the J gene end by 7 bases; junction bases not matched to a gene: 8. This CDR3 has 15 residues. CDR3 sequence (DNA): TGTGCCAGCAGCTTACCACCCAGACAGGGGGGTGGCTACACCTTC. It codes for CASSLPPRQGGGYTF. Drawing the rest from reference TRBV11-2 and TRBJ1-2, the complete variable domain is EAGVAQSPRYKIIEKRQSVAFWCNPISGHATLYWYQQILGQGPKLLIQFQNNGVVDDSQLPKDRFSAERLKGVDSTLKIQPAKLEDSAVYLCASSLPPRQGGGYTFGSGTRLTVV.

The V gene is TRBV14, the J gene TRBJ2-7; no clear D gene. The V end lost 4 bases, the J end lost 2 bases, and 15 bases lay between the germline ends. The V gene's germline CDR1 is SGHDN and CDR2 FVKESK. CDR3 size: 15 residues. CDR3 in DNA: TGTGCCAGCAGCCGCATTCAGAGTGGAGCCTACGAGCAGTACTTC. Translating it yields CASSRIQSGAYEQYF.

The rearrangement joins TRBV28 to TRBJ2-1, with unresolved D. This CDR3 has 13 residues. Germline values: CDR1 MDHEN, CDR2 SYDVKM. Trimming took off 5 bases at V and 3 bases at J, with 8 bases between the two ends. The DNA for the CDR3 is TGTGCCAGCAGTCCAGCAGTCTACAATGAGCAGTTCTTC. It encodes CASSPAVYNEQFF.

This clone was found a few times. The chain links TRBV2 to TRBJ2-2; D remains unclear. V was shortened by 7 bases and J by 0 bases, with 12 bases between the two germline ends. Germline lookup yields CDR1 SNHLY and CDR2 FYNNEI. The CDR3 is made up of 15 amino acids. The CDR3 is CASTETHSNTGELFF. The CDR3 nucleotides read TGTGCCAGCACCGAGACACACTCGAACACCGGGGAGCTGTTTTTT.

This clone occurred a few times. The rearrangement uses TRBV27 and TRBJ2-2, with TRBD1 identical over 7 bases. The CDR3 loop spans 14 amino acids. The germline CDR1 and CDR2 sequences are MNHEY and SMNVEV (reference sequence). With V trimmed by 5 bases and J by 6 bases, 6 bases remained unmatched. Written as DNA, the CDR3 is TGTGCCAGCAGTCCTAGACAGGGTTCCGGGGAGCTGTTTTTT. Its protein product is CASSPRQGSGELFF.

The J gene is TRBJ1-1, the V gene TRBV11-1, with TRBD1 matching 8 bases. The ends lost 5 bases at V and 1 base at J; junction bases unmatched: 15. CDR3 size: 18 residues. Germline V CDR1 and CDR2: SGHAT, FQDESV (reference sequence). The CDR3 coding sequence is TGTGCCAGCAGCCAAAGTTCGGCGGCCGGGACAGGGAACACTGAAGCTTTCTTT. Amino acids: CASSQSSAAGTGNTEAFF.

This chain connects TRBV7-9 to TRBJ2-7; perhaps TRBD2 as D (5 bases). The germline gives CDR1 SEHNR, CDR2 FQNEAQ (reference sequence). The V and J ends lost 1 base and 2 bases respectively, with 15 bases between them. This CDR3 contains 16 residues. Here the CDR3 reads CASSLGHFGVTYEQYF. DNA for the CDR3: TGTGCCAGCAGCTTAGGCCACTTCGGGGTTACCTACGAGCAGTACTTC.

V and J are TRBV21-1 and TRBJ2-7; the listed D gene, TRBD2, was not tested against the DNA. TRBV21-1 is a pseudogene locus. This CDR3 region has 15 residues. DNA of the CDR3: TGTGCCAGCAGCATTAGGGCTCGAGGGTCGGACGAGCAGTACTTC. It translates to CASSIRARGSDEQYF.